This T cell receptor (beta chain) originates from a study of CD8 T cells in Susac syndrome. The RNA, about 0.45 to 1 ug, was put through reverse transcription using random hexamers. With immunoSEQ multiplex PCR, TCR beta CDR3 was amplified across 54 Vbeta and 13 Jbeta. MiXCR was run by TCRdb on the immunoSEQ multiplex PCR reads, yielding one entry per CDR3 protein. The sample consists of 150,000 to 250,000 distinct CDR3 sequences, nearly 95% of them appearing once. Germline V gene data show CDR1 as LGHNA and CDR2 as YNFKEQ. The CDR3 is 14 amino acids. V gave up 2 bases and J gave up 4 bases, with 11 bases separating them. Sequencing of TCR beta was undertaken in CD8+ and CD4+ T cells derived from blood. Relapsing-remitting disease, either stable or active, was present in the multiple sclerosis controls, who were treatment-naive patients. TEMRA cells underwent FACS enrichment and CD8+ and CD4+ T cells underwent negative isolation.

Sequences were obtained from CD4+ T cells from PBMCs. This chain uses TRBV4-2 with TRBJ2-5; either TRBD1 or TRBD2 may fit D (6 bases each). This TCR derives from a human donor with multiple sclerosis. The CDR3 DNA is TGTGCCAGCAGCCAAAGGGGGGCCGGAGAGACCCAGTACTTC. Protein sequence: CASSQRGAGETQYF.